A single sample is the source of the 32 T cell receptor beta chains below, sequenced in a study of T cell responses to AZD1222 COVID-19 vaccine. Clones were sequenced by immunoSEQ multiplex PCR, and TCRdb holds only the in-frame ones, with some missing. The table has roughly 150,000 clones, less than 95% seen once; the top ten hold roughly 6.2%. This material consisted of peripheral blood, taken 28 days after the second AZD1222 dose. These receptors were collected from an adult who received the AZD1222 COVID-19 vaccine.

V and J are TRBV28 and TRBJ2-1; no clear D. This CDR3 spans 15 amino acids. Trimming took 8 bases from V and 0 from J, leaving 14 bases between them. Germline loops: CDR1 MDHEN, CDR2 SYDVKM. The CDR3 protein is CASFPPRSSYNEQFF. The CDR3 DNA sequence: TGTGCCAGCTTTCCTCCGAGGAGCTCCTACAATGAGCAGTTCTTC.

The chain is built from TRBV18 and TRBJ2-7; 8 positions agree with TRBD2. The V segment lost 0 bases and the J segment 1 base; nucleotides outside the gene matches: 5. The germline CDR1 and CDR2 sequences are KGHSH and LQKENI. This CDR3 comprises 16 residues. CDR3 protein: CASSPPGSGASYEQYF. The CDR3, as DNA: TGTGCCAGCTCACCACCGGGTAGCGGGGCTTCCTACGAGCAGTACTTC.

V gene TRBV9 combines with J gene TRBJ2-5; 10 bases match TRBD2. Germline CDR1 is SGDLS and CDR2 is YYNGEE. The CDR3 spans 15 residues. V lost 0 bases, J lost 7 bases, and 6 bases stayed unmatched. The CDR3 spells CASSVAAGGPGTQYF. CDR3 in DNA: TGTGCCAGCAGCGTAGCAGCGGGGGGGCCTGGGACCCAGTACTTC.

The rearrangement joins TRBV19 to TRBJ2-7; a weak D match, TRBD1 (6 bases). V lost 4 bases and J lost 1, with 11 bases in between. Germline V gives CDR1 LNHDA, CDR2 SQIVND (reference sequence). The CDR3 runs to 14 residues. CDR3 sequence: CASSTQGSSYEQYF. The DNA for the CDR3 is TGTGCCAGTAGTACTCAGGGGTCATCCTACGAGCAGTACTTC.

The chain carries TRBV3-1 (or the pseudogene TRBV3-2) and TRBJ1-1, with D unresolved. Trimming shortened V by 0 bases and J by 0 bases, and 8 bases separated the two germline ends. The germline V gene has CDR1 LGHDT and CDR2 YNNKEL (reference sequence). There are 15 residues in the CDR3. The CDR3 DNA reads as TGTGCCAGCAGCCAAGATGGCGGACTGAACACTGAAGCTTTCTTT. Its translation: CASSQDGGLNTEAFF.

V usage is TRBV5-1 and J usage is TRBJ1-5, with D hard to call. Germline-derived CDR1 and CDR2 are SGHRS and YFSETQ. This CDR3 comprises 15 residues. V lost 1 base and J 4 bases, leaving 12 bases between the germline ends. Here the CDR3 reads CASSLSPGGNQPQHF. DNA for the CDR3: TGCGCCAGCAGCTTGAGTCCGGGAGGAAATCAGCCCCAGCATTTT. The complete variable domain, with remaining parts taken from reference TRBV5-1 and TRBJ1-5, reads KAGVTQTPRYLIKTRGQQVTLSCSPISGHRSVSWYQQTPGQGLQFLFEYFSETQRNKGNFPGRFSGRQFSNSRSEMNVSTLELGDSALYLCASSLSPGGNQPQHFGDGTRLSIL.

This chain connects TRBV19 to TRBJ1-2; D gene unclear. Germline CDR1 and CDR2: LNHDA and SQIVND (reference sequence). The CDR3 has 10 residues. Trimming removed 6 bases from V and 4 bases from J, with 3 bases in between. CDR3 DNA: TGTGCCAGTAGGGGCTATGGCTACACCTTC. It yields the protein CASRGYGYTF.

This chain links TRBV6-5 with TRBJ1-2, with D unclear. Germline V gene sequence: CDR1 MNHEY, CDR2 SVGAGI. Trimming took off 7 bases at V and 1 base at J, with 4 bases between the two ends. This CDR3 region has 11 residues. CDR3 DNA sequence: TGTGCCAGCAAGGTTAACTATGGCTACACCTTC. It yields the protein CASKVNYGYTF.

This clone occurred once. This chain's CDR3 is CASSRSTTERGSGNTIYF. Here the CDR3 DNA reads TGTGCCAGCAGCCGGAGTACGACAGAGCGAGGCTCTGGAAACACCATATATTTT. This chain uses TRBV3-1 (or the pseudogene TRBV3-2) with TRBJ1-3; D may be TRBD1 (5 bases). The CDR3 covers 18 residues. Germline CDR1 is LGHDT and CDR2 is YNNKEL (reference sequence). Trimming left V 4 bases short and J 0 bases short, with 19 bases between.

CDR3 nucleotide sequence: TGTGCCATCAGTGGTACTAGCGTGGCCGGGGAGCTGTTTTTT. This sequence encodes CAISGTSVAGELFF. The chain joins TRBV10-3 to TRBJ2-2; 7 nucleotides line up with TRBD2. Looked up from germline, CDR1 is ENHRY and CDR2 is SYGVKD. J was trimmed by 6 bases and V by 4 bases; bases with no gene match: 5. The CDR3 contains 14 residues.

This clone has only a few counts. The rearrangement links TRBV2 to TRBJ1-4, with a weak D call TRBD1 (5 bases). The V gene's germline CDR1 is SNHLY and CDR2 FYNNEI. The CDR3 is made up of 15 amino acids. V shed 5 bases and J shed 0 bases, with 10 bases lying between them. The CDR3 coding sequence is TGTGCCAGCAGTCCCGGACAAACAACTAATGAAAAACTGTTTTTT. It yields the protein CASSPGQTTNEKLFF.

The rearrangement uses TRBV4-2 and TRBJ2-3; D possibly corresponds to TRBD1 (5 bases). CDR1 LGHNA and CDR2 YNFKEQ come from the germline V gene. The V end lost 1 base, the J end lost 1 base, and 9 bases lay between the germline ends. There are 15 residues in the CDR3. The CDR3 DNA reads TGTGCCAGCAGCCAAGGGAAAGGGGGCACAGATACGCAGTATTTT. Its protein is CASSQGKGGTDTQYF.

The rearrangement uses TRBV18 and TRBJ1-5; 9 bases align to TRBD1. This CDR3 contains 17 residues. Germline lookup yields CDR1 KGHSH and CDR2 LQKENI. The V segment lost 3 bases and the J segment 3 bases; nucleotides outside the gene matches: 9. The chain's CDR3 is CASSPDRGVLPNQPQHF. The CDR3 bases are TGTGCCAGCTCACCCGACAGGGGGGTACTTCCCAATCAGCCCCAGCATTTT.

This clone was seen a few times. The chain recombines TRBV27 with TRBJ2-7; weak D call: TRBD2 (6 bases). This CDR3 is built from 15 residues. Between the trimmed V and J ends, which lost 2 bases and 0 bases, there was a span of 11 bases. Germline loops: CDR1 MNHEY, CDR2 SMNVEV (reference sequence). This CDR3 reads CASSLIGGRSYEQYF. DNA for the CDR3: TGTGCCAGCAGTTTAATCGGGGGACGCTCCTACGAGCAGTACTTC.

This clone came up once. V and J are TRBV6-6 and TRBJ2-3; 7 nucleotides line up with TRBD1. This CDR3 has 14 residues. Germline lookup yields CDR1 MNHNY and CDR2 SVGAGI (reference sequence). V dropped 2 bases and J dropped 3; count of bases not matched to a gene: 2. The CDR3 sequence: CASSYRQGTDTQYF. The DNA for the CDR3 is TGTGCCAGCAGTTACCGACAGGGAACAGATACGCAGTATTTT.

This clone was seen only once. The chain is built from TRBV11-2 and TRBJ1-5; TRBD1 is a possible D gene (6 bases). The CDR3 is 12 residues long. The V gene lost 4 bases and the J gene lost 5 bases, with 6 bases spanning the gap. CDR1 is SGHAT and CDR2 is FQNNGV in the germline V gene. The CDR3 bases are TGTGCCAGCAGCTCAGGGGATCAGCCCCAGCATTTT. Translating gives CASSSGDQPQHF.

CDR3 in amino acids: CASSLNRAVNEKLFF. The CDR3 DNA is TGTGCCAGCAGCTTGAACAGGGCCGTAAATGAAAAACTGTTTTTT. The rearrangement joins TRBV5-4 to TRBJ1-4; weak D call: TRBD1 (6 bases). V lost 1 base and J lost 5, with 12 bases in between. The CDR3 sequence is 15 residues long. Germline loops: CDR1 SGHNT, CDR2 YYREEE (reference sequence).

This chain uses TRBV28 with TRBJ1-1; tentatively, D is TRBD1 (5 bases). Trimming removed 4 bases at V and 7 bases at J, with 7 bases between. Germline CDR1 reads MDHEN; CDR2 reads SYDVKM. This CDR3 is 11 amino acids long. The CDR3 DNA is TGTGCCAGCAGTTGGGGCCTTGAAGCTTTCTTT. This gives the protein CASSWGLEAFF.

This sequence joins TRBV5-1 and TRBJ2-1; 7 nucleotides agree with TRBD2. Per the germline V gene, CDR1 is SGHRS and CDR2 is YFSETQ. V shed 0 bases, J shed 3 bases, and the junction held 3 bases outside the gene matches. CDR3 length equals 15 residues. The CDR3 spells CASSLALAGYNEQFF. For the CDR3, the DNA is TGCGCCAGCAGCTTGGCCTTAGCGGGCTACAATGAGCAGTTCTTC.

The chain couples TRBV7-2 to TRBJ2-3; D remains unclear. The CDR3 is made up of 14 amino acids. Deletions cut 5 bases from V and 0 bases from J, with 9 bases between. CDR1 is SGHTA, CDR2 FQGNSA, per germline. The DNA of the CDR3 is TGTGCCAGCAGCCTTACTTCTAGCACAGATACGCAGTATTTT. Protein: CASSLTSSTDTQYF.

Only a few counts were recorded for this clone. Additional DNA sequences in this sample encode the identical CDR3. This chain uses TRBV28 with TRBJ1-4; D is perhaps TRBD1 (6 bases). The germline CDR1 and CDR2 sequences are MDHEN and SYDVKM. Trimming removed 1 base at V and 7 bases at J, with 10 bases between. The length of the CDR3 is 14 residues. The CDR3 region has the DNA TGTGCCAGCAGTTTATCAGGGGCTGGTGAAAAACTGTTTTTT. This encodes CASSLSGAGEKLFF.

This chain joins TRBV2 and TRBJ1-2, with 8 bases fitting TRBD1. Germline V CDR1 and CDR2: SNHLY, FYNNEI. The V gene end was trimmed by 6 bases and the J gene end by 1 base; junction bases not matched to a gene: 4. The CDR3 loop spans 14 amino acids. CDR3: CASSPDRGNYGYTF. Written as DNA, the CDR3 is TGTGCCAGCAGCCCAGACAGGGGTAACTATGGCTACACCTTC.

The gene calls are TRBV5-1 and TRBJ1-3; D gene ambiguous. The CDR3 runs 16 residues. Trimming took off 0 bases at V and 1 base at J, with 11 bases between the two ends. The V gene's germline CDR1 is SGHRS and CDR2 YFSETQ. The CDR3 DNA is TGCGCCAGCAGCTTGGAGGGTAGAACGTCTGGAAACACCATATATTTT. Protein sequence: CASSLEGRTSGNTIYF.

V gene TRBV7-9 combines with J gene TRBJ1-2; 7 bases map to TRBD1. Trimming removed 4 bases from V and 4 bases from J; junction bases left unmatched: 3. The CDR3 loop spans 13 amino acids. CDR1 and CDR2 from the germline V gene are SEHNR and FQNEAQ (reference sequence). CDR3 bases: TGTGCCAGCAGCTCCGGACAGGTCTATGGCTACACCTTC. Translating gives CASSSGQVYGYTF.

This chain links TRBV24-1 with TRBJ1-5; 11 positions match TRBD1. The CDR3 spans 15 residues. Germline V gives CDR1 KGHDR, CDR2 SFDVKD. The V gene end was trimmed by 4 bases and the J gene end by 6 bases; junction bases not matched to a gene: 4. The CDR3 DNA follows: TGTGCCACCAGTGAACCCGGGACAGGGGGTCAGCCCCAGCATTTT. Residues: CATSEPGTGGQPQHF.

The rearrangement uses TRBV21-1 and TRBJ2-1; the table names TRBD2, a call not compared with the DNA. TRBV21-1 is listed as a pseudogene. This CDR3 spans 20 amino acids. CDR3 sequence reads: CASSNVSGGAEGSSYNEQFF. The DNA of the CDR3 is TGTGCCAGCAGCAATGTCAGCGGAGGGGCTGAAGGAAGCTCCTACAATGAGCAGTTCTTC.

The count of this clone is one. CDR3: CAISESNLGGKLFF. CDR3 bases: TGTGCCATCAGTGAGTCGAACTTGGGGGGAAAACTGTTTTTT. V and J are TRBV10-3 and TRBJ1-4; weak D call: TRBD1 (5 bases). Germline V CDR1 and CDR2: ENHRY, SYGVKD. The CDR3 has 14 residues. V shed 0 bases and J shed 10 bases, with 12 bases lying between them.

The chain uses TRBV3-1 (or the pseudogene TRBV3-2) and TRBJ1-2; no reliable D call. The CDR3 is 14 amino acids. V shed 4 bases and J shed 0 bases, with 9 bases lying between them. Looked up from germline, CDR1 is LGHDT and CDR2 is YNNKEL (reference sequence). The CDR3 DNA sequence: TGTGCCAGCAGCCTTGCAGCCTCTAACTATGGCTACACCTTC. Translated: CASSLAASNYGYTF.

The CDR3 here is CASSPGYEQYF. CDR3 nucleotide sequence: TGTGCCAGCTCACCCGGATACGAGCAGTACTTC. The chain uses TRBV18 and TRBJ2-7, with D uncertain. In germline, CDR1 is KGHSH, CDR2 LQKENI. Trimming cost V 3 bases and J 4 bases, with 4 bases left between them. The CDR3 sequence is 11 residues long.

The chain combines TRBV19 with TRBJ2-2; weak D call: TRBD2 (5 bases). The CDR3 is 17 amino acids. Per the germline V gene, CDR1 is LNHDA and CDR2 is SQIVND (reference sequence). Between the trimmed V and J ends, which lost 3 bases and 0 bases, there was a span of 14 bases. The CDR3 here is CASSMQLGPSNTGELFF. DNA for the CDR3: TGTGCCAGTAGTATGCAACTAGGACCCTCGAACACCGGGGAGCTGTTTTTT.

The chain links TRBV6-6 to TRBJ1-2; D gene unclear. This CDR3 region has 15 residues. Trimming stripped 0 bases from V and 0 bases from J, with 8 bases between. The germline gives CDR1 MNHNY, CDR2 SVGAGI (reference sequence). In DNA, the CDR3 is TGTGCCAGCAGTTACTCCCCAAACCCTAACTATGGCTACACCTTC. Translated, it gives CASSYSPNPNYGYTF.

This clone was counted a single time. CDR3 protein: CASSQDAGGRDTQYF. The CDR3 region has the DNA TGTGCCAGCAGCCAAGATGCGGGGGGGCGAGATACGCAGTATTTT. The chain employs TRBV3-1 (or the pseudogene TRBV3-2) and TRBJ2-3; 9 nucleotides align to TRBD2. J gave up 5 bases and V 0 bases, and 3 bases lay outside the gene matches. Germline lookup yields CDR1 LGHDT and CDR2 YNNKEL (reference sequence). The CDR3 length is 15 residues.